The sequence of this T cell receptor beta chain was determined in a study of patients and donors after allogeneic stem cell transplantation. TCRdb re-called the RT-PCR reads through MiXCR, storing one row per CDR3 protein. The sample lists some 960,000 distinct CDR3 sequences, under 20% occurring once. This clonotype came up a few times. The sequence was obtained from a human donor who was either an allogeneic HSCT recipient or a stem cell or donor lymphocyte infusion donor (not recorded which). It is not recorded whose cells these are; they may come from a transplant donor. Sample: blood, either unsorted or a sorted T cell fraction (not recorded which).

DNA for the CDR3: TGTGCCAGCAGCCCGACCGAGACTACCTACGAGCAGTACTTC. Protein sequence: CASSPTETTYEQYF. The chain carries TRBV7-8 and TRBJ2-7; possibly TRBD2 for D (5 bases). V was clipped by 5 bases and J by 2 bases, with 13 bases between them. Germline CDR1 is SGHVS and CDR2 is FQNEAQ. The CDR3 is 14 amino acids.